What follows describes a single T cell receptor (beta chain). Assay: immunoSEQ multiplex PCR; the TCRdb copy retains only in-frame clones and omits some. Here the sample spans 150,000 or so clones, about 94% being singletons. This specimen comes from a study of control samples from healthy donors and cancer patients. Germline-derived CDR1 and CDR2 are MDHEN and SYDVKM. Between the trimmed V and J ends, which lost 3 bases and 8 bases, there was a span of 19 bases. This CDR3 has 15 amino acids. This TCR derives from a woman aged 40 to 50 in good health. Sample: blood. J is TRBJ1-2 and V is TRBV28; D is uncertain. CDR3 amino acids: CASSFPARAWAGYTF. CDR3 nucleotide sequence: TGTGCCAGCAGTTTCCCAGCCAGAGCCTGGGCCGGCTACACCTTC.